Below are 11 T cell receptor beta chains sequenced from a single sample in a study of monozygotic twins with inflammatory bowel disease. For each CDR3 protein, TCRdb gives one entry from its re-call of the 5' RACE reads, without DNA. This sample's table has around 380,000 distinct CDR3 sequences. Material for sequencing was blood. The receptors come from a human donor with ulcerative colitis or Crohn's disease, or a healthy co-twin of an affected twin (not recorded which).

This CDR3 is CAWRGAHSNQPQHF. The V call is TRBV30, the J call TRBJ1-5; TCRdb returns TRBD1, unconfirmable since there is no DNA. CDR1 GTSNPN and CDR2 SVGIG come from the germline V gene (reference sequence). CDR3 length: 14 amino acids.

The chain uses TRBV18 and TRBJ2-2; TCRdb lists TRBD1, though no DNA is available to test this call. This CDR3 is built from 16 residues. Germline assignment: CDR1 KGHSH and CDR2 LQKENI. The CDR3 reads CASSPLQVGGTGELFF.

V and J are TRBV10-2 and TRBJ2-3. Per germline, CDR1 WSHSY and CDR2 SAAADI. The CDR3 loop spans 13 amino acids. The CDR3 reads CASSDDSTDTQYF.

This sequence joins TRBV12-3 or TRBV12-4 and TRBJ2-3; TCRdb's assignment of TRBD2 cannot be checked, as there is no DNA. CDR3 size: 17 residues. The CDR3 sequence is CASSFRLAGVVADTQYF.

The V and J genes are TRBV25-1 and TRBJ2-4; the D call from TCRdb, TRBD1, cannot be confirmed without DNA. The CDR3 loop spans 15 amino acids. CDR1 and CDR2 from the germline V gene are MGHDK and SYGVNS. CDR3 in amino acids: CASVRGGREGDIQYF.

V is TRBV20-1 and J is TRBJ1-5; without DNA, the TCRdb call of TRBD1 cannot be checked. The CDR3 runs to 14 residues. The germline CDR1 and CDR2 sequences are DFQATT and SNEGSKA (reference sequence). CDR3: CSARGPGVYQPQHF.

The chain uses TRBV5-1 and TRBJ2-4; TCRdb gives TRBD2 as the D gene, but with no DNA this cannot be confirmed. The CDR3 extends over 15 amino acids. Germline CDR1 and CDR2: SGHRS and YFSETQ. The CDR3: CASSLVLAGKNIQYF.

The chain is built from TRBV12-3 or TRBV12-4 and TRBJ2-3; the D call from TCRdb, TRBD1, cannot be confirmed without DNA. The length of the CDR3 is 15 residues. The CDR3 loop reads CASRQGAFGTDTQYF.

The chain combines TRBV7-2 with TRBJ2-5; TCRdb's D call of TRBD1 is untestable without DNA. CDR1 is SGHTA, CDR2 FQGNSA, per germline. The CDR3 is 16 residues long. Here the CDR3 reads CASSTSTGTGEETQYF.

V usage is TRBV18 and J usage is TRBJ1-5. The CDR3 loop spans 15 amino acids. CDR1 is KGHSH and CDR2 is LQKENI in the germline V gene. The CDR3 reads CASSQGPAGNQPQHF.

This chain connects TRBV6-2 or TRBV6-3 to TRBJ1-5; TCRdb's assignment of TRBD1 cannot be checked, as there is no DNA. Germline V gives CDR1 MNHEY, CDR2 SVGEGT. The length of the CDR3 is 18 residues. CDR3 amino acids: CASSTLRDRTYSNQPQHF.